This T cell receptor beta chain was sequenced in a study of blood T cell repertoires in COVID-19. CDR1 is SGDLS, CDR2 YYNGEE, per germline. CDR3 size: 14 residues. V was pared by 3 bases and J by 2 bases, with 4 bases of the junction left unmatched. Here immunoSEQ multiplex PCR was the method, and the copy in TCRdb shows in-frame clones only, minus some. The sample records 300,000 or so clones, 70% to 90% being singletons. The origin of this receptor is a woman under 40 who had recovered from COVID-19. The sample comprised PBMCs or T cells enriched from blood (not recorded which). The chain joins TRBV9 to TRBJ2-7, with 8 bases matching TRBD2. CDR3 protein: CASSARGAPYEQYF. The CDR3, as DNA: TGTGCCAGCAGCGCGCGGGGGGCCCCCTACGAGCAGTACTTC.